This TCR beta chain comes out of a study of blood T cell repertoires in COVID-19. Using immunoSEQ multiplex PCR, the repertoire was profiled, and TCRdb retains in-frame clones only, with some absent. The repertoire holds fewer than 150,000 clones, roughly three quarters seen once, with 15% to 25% in the top ten. V was pared by 4 bases and J by 3 bases, with 9 bases of the junction left unmatched. Germline loops: CDR1 SEHNR, CDR2 FQNEAQ (reference sequence). The CDR3 runs to 17 residues. This clone has only one observation. This sequence originates from a man aged 80 or over with acute or convalescent COVID-19. The source material was peripheral blood. The V and J genes are TRBV7-9 and TRBJ1-3; 10 bases align to TRBD1. CDR3 amino acids: CASSSVRDRGIGNTIYF. The CDR3 nucleotides read TGTGCCAGCAGCTCTGTCCGGGACAGGGGAATTGGAAACACCATATATTTT.